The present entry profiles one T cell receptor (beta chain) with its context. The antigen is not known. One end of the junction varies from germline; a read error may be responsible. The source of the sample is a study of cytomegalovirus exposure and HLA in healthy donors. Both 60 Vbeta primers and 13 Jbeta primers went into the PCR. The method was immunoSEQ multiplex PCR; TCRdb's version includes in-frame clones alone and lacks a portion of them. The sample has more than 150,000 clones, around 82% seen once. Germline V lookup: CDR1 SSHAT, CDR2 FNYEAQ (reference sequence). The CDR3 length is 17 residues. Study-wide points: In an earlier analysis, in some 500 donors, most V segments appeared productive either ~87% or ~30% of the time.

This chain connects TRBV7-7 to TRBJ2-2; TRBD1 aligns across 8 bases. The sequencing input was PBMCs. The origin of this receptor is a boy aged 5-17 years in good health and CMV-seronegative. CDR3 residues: CASSLAKDRVFTGELFF. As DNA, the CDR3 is TGTGCTAGCAGCTTAGCTAAGGACAGGGTATTCACCGGGGAGCTGTTTTTT.